A single sample is the source of the 29 T cell receptor beta chains below, sequenced in a study of T cell responses to AZD1222 COVID-19 vaccine. This table comes from immunoSEQ multiplex PCR, and its TCRdb copy is limited to in-frame clones, with some not included. The sample has about 100,000 clones, 80% to 90% seen once. The sample consisted of peripheral blood, taken on day 0 of AZD1222 vaccination. The origin of the receptors is an adult in good health.

The chain is built from TRBV12-3 or TRBV12-4 and TRBJ1-6, with a tentative D call TRBD1 (5 bases). This CDR3 region has 13 residues. Trimming cost V 6 bases and J 10 bases, with 13 bases left between them. This CDR3 is CASRLQGRSPLHF. The CDR3 nucleotides are TGTGCCAGCAGATTGCAGGGACGGTCACCCCTCCACTTT.

This clone has just one count. The chain's CDR3 is CASSAQEISYEQYF. Written as DNA, the CDR3 is TGTGCCAGCAGCGCACAGGAGATCTCCTACGAGCAGTACTTC. The chain carries TRBV7-8 and TRBJ2-7; the D gene is possibly TRBD1 (5 bases). CDR3 size: 14 residues. Trimming shortened V by 5 bases and J by 0 bases, and 11 bases separated the two germline ends. Germline CDR1 is SGHVS and CDR2 is FQNEAQ.

This clone has more than one count but fewer than ten. The V call is TRBV29-1, the J call TRBJ2-7, with D possibly TRBD2 on 7 matching bases. The CDR3 spans 14 residues. Deletions cut 7 bases from V and 6 bases from J, with 22 bases between. Germline loops: CDR1 SQVTM, CDR2 ANQGSEA. The CDR3 loop is CSGVTGTTTGEQYF. The CDR3 coding sequence is TGCAGCGGTGTCACAGGGACTACGACGGGCGAGCAGTACTTC.

This clone was seen a handful of times. The chain combines TRBV6-5 with TRBJ2-1; TRBD2 aligns across 10 bases. V lost 2 bases, J lost 6 bases, and 4 bases stayed unmatched. Germline V CDR1 and CDR2: MNHEY, SVGAGI. This CDR3 has 15 residues. The CDR3 DNA reads as TGTGCCAGCAGTTACGAGCGGGGGGGTCCCAATGAGCAGTTCTTC. Encoded protein: CASSYERGGPNEQFF.

The chain employs TRBV6-5 and TRBJ2-7, with D perhaps TRBD2 (6 bases). The CDR3 has 13 residues. The ends were cut back, 6 bases at V and 3 bases at J, with 12 bases in the middle. From germline, CDR1 is MNHEY and CDR2 SVGAGI. The CDR3 reads CASREQGLYEQYF. CDR3 nucleotide sequence: TGTGCCAGCAGAGAGCAGGGACTCTACGAGCAGTACTTC.

The chain employs TRBV15 and TRBJ2-2; D tentatively reads TRBD1 or TRBD2 (5 bases each). This CDR3 region has 14 residues. Trimming pared 7 bases from V and 1 base from J, leaving 10 bases between. Germline values: CDR1 LNHNV, CDR2 YYDKDF (reference sequence). CDR3 nucleotide sequence: TGTGCCACCACCGGGGACCAGAACACCGGGGAGCTGTTTTTT. The encoded protein is CATTGDQNTGELFF. Together with reference TRBV15 and TRBJ2-2, the CDR3 gives the full variable domain: DAMVIQNPRYQVTQFGKPVTLSCSQTLNHNVMYWYQQKSSQAPKLLFHYYDKDFNNEADTPDNFQSRRPNTSFCFLDIRSPGLGDTAMYLCATTGDQNTGELFFGEGSRLTVL.

The chain is built from TRBV4-3 and TRBJ1-5; D gene uncertain. Germline lookup yields CDR1 LGHNA and CDR2 YSLEER. The CDR3 loop spans 15 amino acids. V shed 5 bases and J shed 6 bases, with 17 bases lying between them. The CDR3 region has the DNA TGCGCCAGCAGCTTCTCCTGGGTGGGAGGTCAGCCCCAGCATTTT. Protein product: CASSFSWVGGQPQHF.

The V and J genes are TRBV11-2 and TRBJ2-1, with TRBD2 matching over 8 bases. V trimming: 5 bases; J trimming: 3 bases; junction bases outside the gene matches: 9. The germline V gene has CDR1 SGHAT and CDR2 FQNNGV. The CDR3 length is 16 residues. This CDR3 is CASSRSPGLDYNEQFF. The DNA for the CDR3 is TGTGCCAGCAGCCGTTCCCCGGGACTAGACTACAATGAGCAGTTCTTC.

The gene calls are TRBV19 and TRBJ2-6, with no clear D. With 8 bases removed from V and 0 bases from J, the gap between germline ends came to 2 bases. From germline, CDR1 is LNHDA and CDR2 SQIVND (reference sequence). This CDR3 comprises 12 residues. In DNA form, the CDR3 reads TGTGCCAGTTCCTCTGGGGCCAACGTCCTGACTTTC. Its translation is CASSSGANVLTF.

This chain connects TRBV19 to TRBJ2-1; 10 positions match TRBD2. This CDR3 has 15 amino acids. Germline CDR1 is LNHDA and CDR2 is SQIVND (reference sequence). Trimming at V came to 2 bases and at J to 7 bases, leaving 5 bases not matched to a gene. CDR3 residues: CASSILAGEGNEQFF. The CDR3 DNA reads as TGTGCCAGTAGTATACTAGCGGGGGAGGGAAATGAGCAGTTCTTC.

The chain uses TRBV27 and TRBJ1-5, with a weak D call TRBD1 (5 bases). In germline, CDR1 is MNHEY, CDR2 SMNVEV (reference sequence). CDR3 length: 15 amino acids. V lost 0 bases and J lost 6, with 12 bases in between. CDR3 in DNA: TGTGCCAGCAGTTTATCTCGAGGGGCGGTTCAGCCCCAGCATTTT. Translation gives CASSLSRGAVQPQHF.

Written as DNA, the CDR3 is TGTGCCCTAAAAGGGGCCGGGAGGAATGAGCAGTTCTTC. It yields the protein CALKGAGRNEQFF. V is TRBV28 and J is TRBJ2-1, with TRBD2 matching 7 bases. Trimming took 11 bases from V and 7 from J; bases not matched to a gene: 11. This CDR3 spans 13 amino acids. The germline CDR1 and CDR2 sequences are MDHEN and SYDVKM. Full variable domain (remainder filled in from reference TRBV28 and TRBJ2-1): DVKVTQSSRYLVKRTGEKVFLECVQDMDHENMFWYRQDPGLGLRLIYFSYDVKMKEKGDIPEGYSVSREKKERFSLILESASTNQTSMYLCALKGAGRNEQFFGPGTRLTVL.

The rearrangement joins TRBV27 to TRBJ2-7, with D perhaps matching TRBD2 (6 bases). Trimming cost V 2 bases and J 2 bases, with 16 bases left between them. CDR1 and CDR2 from the germline V gene are MNHEY and SMNVEV (reference sequence). The CDR3 length is 16 residues. The CDR3 sequence is CASSLLSGESAYEQYF. The CDR3 DNA reads as TGTGCCAGCAGTTTACTGTCGGGGGAATCGGCCTACGAGCAGTACTTC.

The chain has TRBV3-1 (or the pseudogene TRBV3-2) and TRBJ1-1; 8 bases fit TRBD1. V trimming: 6 bases; J trimming: 2 bases; junction bases outside the gene matches: 8. CDR1 LGHDT and CDR2 YNNKEL come from the germline V gene (reference sequence). There are 15 residues in the CDR3. CDR3 nucleotide sequence: TGTGCCAGCAGGCCTGGGGACAGGAGCAACACTGAAGCTTTCTTT. Translation gives CASRPGDRSNTEAFF.

Comments on this clone: Different DNA sequences within this sample yield the same CDR3. The chain recombines TRBV28 with TRBJ2-3; tentatively, D is TRBD2 (6 bases). The ends were cut back, 3 bases at V and 6 bases at J, with 10 bases in the middle. The CDR3 has 13 amino acids. Per germline, CDR1 MDHEN and CDR2 SYDVKM. The CDR3 protein is CASSFGGGDTQYF. As DNA, the CDR3 is TGTGCCAGCAGTTTTGGTGGGGGGGATACGCAGTATTTT. Using reference TRBV28 and TRBJ2-3 for the parts outside the CDR3, the full variable domain is DVKVTQSSRYLVKRTGEKVFLECVQDMDHENMFWYRQDPGLGLRLIYFSYDVKMKEKGDIPEGYSVSREKKERFSLILESASTNQTSMYLCASSFGGGDTQYFGPGTRLTVL.

This clone was counted a single time. J is TRBJ1-5 and V is TRBV19, with no clear D. This CDR3 is 16 amino acids long. Deletions cut 5 bases from V and 6 bases from J, with 20 bases between. Germline CDR1 reads LNHDA; CDR2 reads SQIVND (reference sequence). CDR3 in DNA: TGTGCCAGTAGTTCCTCGGGGAGGCCCCCAATTCAGCCCCAGCATTTT. Translating gives CASSSSGRPPIQPQHF.

The J gene is TRBJ1-2, the V gene TRBV18; 8 nucleotides align to TRBD1. Germline V gene data show CDR1 as KGHSH and CDR2 as LQKENI. CDR3 length: 15 amino acids. The trim removed 3 bases at V and 5 bases at J, leaving 8 bases unmatched. The CDR3: CASSPSLTGEYGYTF. CDR3 bases: TGTGCCAGCTCACCCTCACTGACAGGGGAGTATGGCTACACCTTC.

The chain couples TRBV7-9 to TRBJ1-4, with D uncertain. The germline V gene encodes CDR1 SEHNR and CDR2 FQNEAQ (reference sequence). This CDR3 contains 12 residues. Trimming removed 1 base from V and 6 bases from J, with 3 bases in between. The CDR3 DNA follows: TGTGCCAGCAGCTTAGTAGATGAAAAACTGTTTTTT. Its translation is CASSLVDEKLFF.

Only a few counts were recorded for this clone. The chain has TRBV5-1 and TRBJ1-4; possible D gene TRBD1, 5 bases. V lost 6 bases, J lost 1 base, and 13 bases lay in between. Germline V CDR1 and CDR2: SGHRS, YFSETQ. This CDR3 is built from 15 residues. CDR3 residues: CASKAGGGTNEKLFF. CDR3 sequence (DNA): TGCGCCAGCAAAGCAGGCGGGGGAACTAATGAAAAACTGTTTTTT.

This sequence joins TRBV5-4 and TRBJ2-2; a possible D gene is TRBD2 (5 bases). CDR3 length: 15 residues. Trimming took 0 bases from V and 7 from J, leaving 13 bases between them. The V gene's germline CDR1 is SGHNT and CDR2 YYREEE (reference sequence). The CDR3 region is CASSLDRRGFGELFF. In DNA, the CDR3 is TGTGCCAGCAGCTTGGATAGACGGGGTTTCGGGGAGCTGTTTTTT.

The chain links TRBV9 to TRBJ1-6; unclear D gene. Germline-derived CDR1 and CDR2 are SGDLS and YYNGEE. The CDR3 consists of 12 residues. Trimming took 7 bases from V and 7 from J, leaving 9 bases between them. The CDR3, as DNA: TGTGCCAGCGCAAGTGGGAATTCACCCCTCCACTTT. It is translated as CASASGNSPLHF. Complete variable domain (other parts from reference TRBV9 and TRBJ1-6): DSGVTQTPKHLITATGQRVTLRCSPRSGDLSVYWYQQSLDQGLQFLIQYYNGEERAKGNILERFSAQQFPDLHSELNLSSLELGDSALYFCASASGNSPLHFGNGTRLTVT.

This clone was counted between two and nine times. This chain connects TRBV7-6 to TRBJ1-1; D might be TRBD1 (5 bases). V was cut by 1 base and J by 0 bases, with 12 bases left in between. The CDR3 runs to 16 residues. CDR1 and CDR2 (germline): SGHVS, FNYEAQ. CDR3 sequence reads: CASSLEAGPMNTEAFF. In nucleotides, the CDR3 is TGTGCCAGCAGCTTAGAGGCAGGGCCGATGAACACTGAAGCTTTCTTT.

This chain links TRBV27 with TRBJ2-2; D is ambiguous. With 3 bases removed from V and 6 bases from J, the gap between germline ends came to 5 bases. Germline CDR1 and CDR2: MNHEY and SMNVEV (reference sequence). The CDR3 consists of 12 residues. The CDR3 bases are TGTGCCAGCAGTTTCGCCCCCGGGGAGCTGTTTTTT. Translated, it gives CASSFAPGELFF.

This chain links TRBV5-1 with TRBJ1-2; D remains ambiguous. Germline-derived CDR1 and CDR2 are SGHRS and YFSETQ. V shed 2 bases and J shed 4 bases, with 12 bases lying between them. The CDR3 spans 14 residues. CDR3 loop: CASSLPDLGYGYTF. CDR3 bases: TGCGCCAGCAGCTTACCGGATTTGGGCTATGGCTACACCTTC.

The V gene is TRBV11-2, the J gene TRBJ1-2; D uncertain. Germline V lookup: CDR1 SGHAT, CDR2 FQNNGV. The CDR3 has 13 residues. V shed 5 bases and J shed 10 bases, with 17 bases lying between them. The CDR3: CASSLGEGSIYTF. In DNA form, the CDR3 reads TGTGCCAGCAGCCTCGGCGAGGGATCCATCTACACCTTC. Complete variable domain (other parts from reference TRBV11-2 and TRBJ1-2): EAGVAQSPRYKIIEKRQSVAFWCNPISGHATLYWYQQILGQGPKLLIQFQNNGVVDDSQLPKDRFSAERLKGVDSTLKIQPAKLEDSAVYLCASSLGEGSIYTFGSGTRLTVV.

CDR3 sequence: CASSFSRTYGYTF. CDR3 DNA sequence: TGTGCCAGCAGTTTCAGCCGGACTTATGGCTACACCTTC. The V gene is TRBV12-3 or TRBV12-4, the J gene TRBJ1-2; D remains unclear. Trimming removed 3 bases at V and 5 bases at J, with 10 bases between. The CDR3 has 13 amino acids.

The chain links TRBV12-3 or TRBV12-4 to TRBJ2-2, with D perhaps TRBD2 (5 bases). CDR3 length equals 12 residues. V was cut by 7 bases and J by 4 bases, with 7 bases left in between. This CDR3 reads CASTRGTGELFF. The DNA for the CDR3 is TGTGCCAGCACACGGGGCACCGGGGAGCTGTTTTTT.

The V gene is TRBV2, the J gene TRBJ2-1, with 15 bases matching TRBD2. Germline V CDR1 and CDR2: SNHLY, FYNNEI. With 7 bases clipped from V and 1 base from J, the junction kept 2 bases outside the gene matches. CDR3 length: 16 amino acids. Here the CDR3 DNA reads TGTGCCAGCACCGGACTAGCGGGGGGGTCCTACAATGAGCAGTTCTTC. As protein: CASTGLAGGSYNEQFF.

The chain links TRBV4-2 to TRBJ2-6; D not resolved. Germline assignment: CDR1 LGHNA and CDR2 YNFKEQ. Trimming took off 2 bases at V and 1 base at J, with 9 bases between the two ends. The CDR3 is made up of 16 amino acids. This CDR3 is CASSQRQSSGANVLTF. In DNA, the CDR3 is TGTGCCAGCAGCCAACGGCAAAGTTCTGGGGCCAACGTCCTGACTTTC.